The 25 T cell receptor beta chains reported below all come from one sample, sequenced in a study of glioma-infiltrating T cells. TCR alpha and beta CDR3 regions were amplified from RNA using iRepertoire nested multiplex PCR. TCRdb reprocessed the multiplex PCR reads via MiXCR and lists one record per CDR3 protein. Here the sample spans around 130,000 distinct CDR3 sequences, 24% being singletons. Sequenced: glioma tissue, nonneoplastic brain tissue, or PBMCs (not recorded which). The receptors shown here come from a human donor with low-grade glioma or glioblastoma, undergoing nonglioma brain surgery, or in good health (not recorded which).

Worth noting for this clonotype: A much larger clone is a single base away; this may be a read error. The rearrangement joins TRBV6-1 to TRBJ1-2; TRBD1 is a possible D gene (5 bases). Germline V gives CDR1 MNHNS, CDR2 SASEGT. The CDR3 is made up of 16 amino acids. V shed 11 bases and J shed 5 bases, with 27 bases lying between them. Here the CDR3 reads CAGFRRPGQLDYGYTF. CDR3 sequence (DNA): TGTGCCGGTTTTCGCCGCCCGGGGCAGCTAGATTATGGCTACACCTTC.

This chain joins TRBV27 and TRBJ1-4, with D hard to call. The V and J ends lost 3 bases and 2 bases respectively, with 13 bases between them. The CDR3 contains 16 residues. Germline values: CDR1 MNHEY, CDR2 SMNVEV (reference sequence). The CDR3 loop reads CASSFQGMATNEKLFF. CDR3 in DNA: TGTGCCAGCAGTTTCCAAGGGATGGCTACTAATGAAAAACTGTTTTTT.

V is TRBV29-1 and J is TRBJ1-2, with D maybe TRBD1 (6 bases). V shed 7 bases and J shed 5 bases, with 26 bases lying between them. In germline, CDR1 is SQVTM, CDR2 ANQGSEA. The CDR3 is 16 residues long. The CDR3 reads CSAQGQGVAPLYGYTF. The CDR3 DNA follows: TGCAGCGCACAGGGTCAGGGTGTTGCGCCGTTGTATGGCTACACCTTC.

This rearrangement joins TRBV4-1 to TRBJ1-3, with D possibly matching TRBD1 (6 bases). The CDR3 totals 16 residues. Germline CDR1 and CDR2: MGHRA and YSYEKL. Trimming left V 4 bases short and J 2 bases short, with 15 bases between. Written as DNA, the CDR3 is TGCGCCAGCAGCCCACAGGGACCCATCGCTGGAAACACCATATATTTT. This gives the protein CASSPQGPIAGNTIYF.

At least ten counts were recorded for this clonotype. CDR3: CATRRTGSGPTQYF. CDR3 sequence (DNA): TGTGCCACTCGGCGGACAGGCTCGGGGCCTACGCAGTATTTT. The gene calls are TRBV27 and TRBJ2-3, with 7 bases fitting TRBD1. J gave up 8 bases and V 10 bases, and 15 bases lay outside the gene matches. The CDR3 length is 14 residues. Germline CDR1 MNHEY, CDR2 SMNVEV (reference sequence).

V gene TRBV28 combines with J gene TRBJ1-2; D is uncertain. The CDR3 consists of 15 residues. The germline V gene has CDR1 MDHEN and CDR2 SYDVKM. Trimming took off 2 bases at V and 2 bases at J, with 12 bases between the two ends. This CDR3 reads CASSLIPTENYGYTF. The CDR3 nucleotides are TGTGCCAGCAGTTTAATACCGACCGAGAACTATGGCTACACCTTC.

This clonotype was seen ten or more times. This chain links TRBV27 with TRBJ2-2; no clear D. This CDR3 has 16 residues. V lost 6 bases to trimming and J lost 3 bases, with 17 bases between them. Looked up from germline, CDR1 is MNHEY and CDR2 is SMNVEV (reference sequence). The CDR3 sequence: CASSLGRYQHTGELFF. The CDR3 region has the DNA TGTGCCAGCAGCCTGGGCAGGTACCAACACACCGGGGAGCTGTTTTTT.

Comment on this clonotype: A clone one base away is much larger, so this may be a read error. The CDR3 protein is CASSPYSGGIGETQYF. The CDR3 DNA sequence: TGTGCCAGCAGTCCGTATAGCGGGGGAATTGGGGAGACCCAGTACTTC. This rearrangement joins TRBV7-6 to TRBJ2-5, with 9 bases fitting TRBD2. Germline V gene lookup returns CDR1 SGHVS and CDR2 FNYEAQ. This CDR3 is 16 amino acids long. With 6 bases clipped from V and 5 bases from J, the junction kept 13 bases outside the gene matches.

On this clonotype: It may be a read error: a sequence one base away is much more abundant. V usage is TRBV27 and J usage is TRBJ1-5; possibly TRBD1 for D (6 bases). Germline loops: CDR1 MNHEY, CDR2 SMNVEV (reference sequence). The ends were cut back, 3 bases at V and 7 bases at J, with 13 bases in the middle. This CDR3 spans 14 amino acids. The CDR3: CASSLARGHQPQHF. CDR3 DNA sequence: TGTGCCAGCAGTTTGGCCAGGGGTCACCAGCCCCAGCATTTT.

The rearrangement uses TRBV6-1 and TRBJ2-2; tentative D call: TRBD2 (7 bases). V was trimmed by 4 bases and J by 6 bases, leaving 12 bases between them. This CDR3 is built from 14 residues. Germline V lookup: CDR1 MNHNS, CDR2 SASEGT. This CDR3 is CASSAPGGSGELFF. The CDR3, as DNA: TGTGCCAGCAGTGCTCCGGGGGGCTCCGGGGAGCTGTTTTTT.

This clonotype appeared a single time. Mismatch with germline at one junction end may stem from a read error. V gene TRBV15 combines with J gene TRBJ2-3; D could derive from TRBD1 or TRBD2 (5 bases each). The CDR3 runs to 16 residues. Germline assignment: CDR1 LNHNV and CDR2 YYDKDF (reference sequence). This CDR3 is CAASKTRELTTDTQYF. The CDR3 DNA follows: TGTGCCGCCAGTAAGACCAGGGAGCTAACCACAGATACGCAGTATTTT.

This clonotype was seen only a few times. The chain combines TRBV11-2 with TRBJ1-5, with D uncertain. Trimming cost V 0 bases and J 6 bases, with 6 bases left between them. Germline assignment: CDR1 SGHAT and CDR2 FQNNGV. This CDR3 has 13 amino acids. The DNA of the CDR3 is TGTGCCAGCAGCTTAGATTGGGGTCAGCCCCAGCATTTT. Protein: CASSLDWGQPQHF.

This clonotype was counted at least ten times. V usage is TRBV27 and J usage is TRBJ1-2, with D perhaps TRBD1 (6 bases). V was pared by 6 bases and J by 7 bases, with 15 bases between. In germline, CDR1 is MNHEY, CDR2 SMNVEV (reference sequence). The CDR3 runs to 13 residues. CDR3 sequence (DNA): TGTGCCAGCAGACCCGGGGGCTCGCGTGGCTACACCTTC. Its protein product is CASRPGGSRGYTF.

This chain joins TRBV3-1 and TRBJ1-1; D is unresolved. The V gene lost 4 bases and the J gene lost 8 bases, with 14 bases spanning the gap. This CDR3 is built from 13 residues. CDR1 and CDR2 (germline): LGHDT, YNNKEL (reference sequence). The CDR3 here is CASSPQGNSEAFF. The CDR3 region has the DNA TGTGCCAGCAGCCCTCAAGGTAACAGCGAAGCTTTCTTT.

This clonotype was seen a single time. The chain combines TRBV3-1 with TRBJ1-5; D is ambiguous. In germline, CDR1 is LGHDT, CDR2 YNNKEL (reference sequence). The CDR3 runs 13 residues. V dropped 4 bases and J dropped 9 bases, with 13 bases sitting between them. The CDR3 sequence: CASSPRPGSPQHF. Written as DNA, the CDR3 is TGTGCCAGCAGCCCCAGGCCGGGATCGCCCCAGCATTTT.

About this clonotype: A read error is possible here, since a much larger clone lies one base away. The V gene is TRBV6-1, the J gene TRBJ1-5; 8 bases agree with TRBD1. Per the germline V gene, CDR1 is MNHNS and CDR2 is SASEGT. V shed 6 bases, J shed 4 bases, and the junction held 2 bases outside the gene matches. There are 13 residues in the CDR3. CDR3 in DNA: TGTGCCAGCAGATGGACAGGGAATCAGCCCCAGCATTTT. Translation: CASRWTGNQPQHF.

This clonotype was observed a handful of times. The V gene is TRBV6-6, the J gene TRBJ1-2; maybe TRBD1 (6 bases). V dropped 0 bases and J dropped 0 bases, with 8 bases sitting between them. The CDR3 loop spans 15 amino acids. CDR1 MNHNY and CDR2 SVGAGI come from the germline V gene (reference sequence). Written as DNA, the CDR3 is TGTGCCAGCAGTTACTCGGACAGACCTAACTATGGCTACACCTTC. This sequence encodes CASSYSDRPNYGYTF.

The V and J genes are TRBV7-2 and TRBJ1-6; maybe TRBD1 (5 bases). The CDR3 extends over 15 amino acids. V lost 5 bases and J lost 6, with 14 bases in between. The germline V gene encodes CDR1 SGHTA and CDR2 FQGNSA. The DNA for the CDR3 is TGTGCCAGCAGCCTGGTTCAGGGACTTAATTCACCCCTCCACTTT. Amino acid sequence: CASSLVQGLNSPLHF.

The DNA of the CDR3 is TGTGCCAGCAGTTACTTAGATGAGCAGTTCTTC. Its protein is CASSYLDEQFF. The chain combines TRBV7-9 with TRBJ2-1; D remains unclear. The CDR3 has 11 residues. V gave up 6 bases and J gave up 8 bases, with 8 bases separating them. Germline lookup yields CDR1 SEHNR and CDR2 FQNEAQ (reference sequence).

In regard to this clonotype: This may stem from a read error, because a much larger clone lies one nucleotide away. V is TRBV6-8 and J is TRBJ2-1; TRBD1 is a possible D gene (5 bases). CDR1 is MNHGY and CDR2 is SAAAGT in the germline V gene. The CDR3 covers 15 residues. For the CDR3, the DNA is TGTGCCAGCAGTTACTCGACAGCCTCCCACAATGAGCAGTTCTTC. It encodes CASSYSTASHNEQFF.

This clonotype turned up a few times. The chain combines TRBV10-3 with TRBJ2-7, with 9 bases fitting TRBD1. CDR1 ENHRY and CDR2 SYGVKD come from the germline V gene. V shed 6 bases, J shed 6 bases, and the junction held 6 bases outside the gene matches. The CDR3 is 13 residues long. Here the CDR3 reads CAISGTGGSEQYV. Written as DNA, the CDR3 is TGTGCCATCAGCGGAACAGGGGGCAGCGAGCAGTACGTC.

This clonotype was counted a few times. J is TRBJ2-1 and V is TRBV14; D not certain. Germline V gene lookup returns CDR1 SGHDN and CDR2 FVKESK. The length of the CDR3 is 15 residues. The V end was cut by 3 bases, the J end by 0 bases, with 9 bases between. The CDR3 is CASSQNRNSYNEQFF. In DNA, the CDR3 is TGTGCCAGCAGCCAGAACCGTAACTCCTACAATGAGCAGTTCTTC.

This clonotype was found many times. The V call is TRBV4-2, the J call TRBJ2-7, with D possibly being TRBD1 or TRBD2 (6 bases each). Trimming removed 0 bases from V and 3 bases from J, with 12 bases in between. CDR1 and CDR2 (germline): LGHNA, YNFKEQ. The CDR3 consists of 15 residues. The chain's CDR3 is CASSQEEGGGYEQYV. DNA of the CDR3: TGTGCCAGCAGCCAAGAGGAGGGGGGCGGCTACGAGCAGTACGTC.

A note on this clonotype: This clone may be a read error of a much larger clone one base away. J is TRBJ2-5 and V is TRBV4-2; a possible D gene is TRBD1 (6 bases). The CDR3 runs to 15 residues. The germline V gene encodes CDR1 LGHNA and CDR2 YNFKEQ. V gave up 1 base and J gave up 5 bases, with 14 bases separating them. The CDR3 reads CASSQGTGTMETQYF. The CDR3, as DNA: TGTGCCAGCAGCCAAGGAACAGGGACGATGGAGACCCAGTACTTC.

This clonotype has a count of ten or more. This chain uses TRBV6-1 with TRBJ2-3; D unclear. The CDR3 runs to 12 residues. Germline-derived CDR1 and CDR2 are MNHNS and SASEGT. V lost 6 bases and J 6 bases, leaving 10 bases between the germline ends. CDR3 protein: CASRDLGDTQYF. The CDR3 DNA follows: TGTGCCAGCAGGGATCTGGGGGATACGCAGTATTTT.